This is a list of T cell receptor beta chains from one sample in a study of human T cells and chemical hapten exposure. TCRdb processed the 5' RACE reads anew with MiXCR; each CDR3 protein has one entry. The sample contains 130,000 or so distinct CDR3 sequences, about 4% of which appear only once. These receptors were collected from a female donor in good health. Both conserved end residues are part of each CDR3. Fields, in order: V gene, J gene, CDR3 protein.

TRBV7-8,TRBJ2-5,CASSPGLAGLQETQYF
TRBV28,TRBJ1-5,CASSLDARRGNQPQHF
TRBV29-1,TRBJ2-5,CSVGGRFGCGETQYF
TRBV6-2/TRBV6-3,TRBJ1-6,CASSNELNSPLHF
TRBV5-1,TRBJ1-2,CASNSIASNYGYTF
TRBV29-1,TRBJ2-7,CSVEPPGGQYF
TRBV7-2,TRBJ2-4,CASTGAGRNIQYF
TRBV20-1,TRBJ1-6,CSARPRTGVNSPLHF
TRBV6-2/TRBV6-3,TRBJ2-1,CASRYRFSRLEQFF
TRBV3-1,TRBJ2-1,CASSPSGGAENEQFF
TRBV12-3/TRBV12-4,TRBJ1-1,CASMKAWDYRLNTEAFF
TRBV7-8,TRBJ1-1,CASRDRESFMNTEAFF
TRBV28,TRBJ2-3,CASPKKGSSRTDTQYF
TRBV19,TRBJ1-6,CASSTRRENSPLHF
TRBV10-3,TRBJ2-3,CAISGSWQRGSTDTQYF
TRBV9,TRBJ2-3,CASSVDDTDTQYF
TRBV9,TRBJ2-5,CASSVGFEETQYF
TRBV18,TRBJ1-2,CASLPGQGAAGYTF
TRBV6-2/TRBV6-3,TRBJ2-5,CASSREQRETQYF
TRBV7-8,TRBJ2-1,CASSSFLTDKFYNEQFF
TRBV27,TRBJ1-4,CASSKNRVVNEKLFF
TRBV10-3,TRBJ2-3,CAISDGLAGVSTDTQYF